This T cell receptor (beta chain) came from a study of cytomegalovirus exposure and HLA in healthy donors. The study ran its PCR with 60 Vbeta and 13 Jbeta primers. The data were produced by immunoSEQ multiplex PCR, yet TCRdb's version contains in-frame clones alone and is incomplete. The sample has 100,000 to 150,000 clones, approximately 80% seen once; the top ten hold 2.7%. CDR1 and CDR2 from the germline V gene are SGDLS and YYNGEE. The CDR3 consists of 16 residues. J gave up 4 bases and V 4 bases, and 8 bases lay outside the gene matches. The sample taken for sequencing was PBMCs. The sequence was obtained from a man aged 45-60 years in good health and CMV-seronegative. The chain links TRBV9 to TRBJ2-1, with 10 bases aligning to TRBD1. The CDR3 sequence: CASSRFGTGVYNEQFF. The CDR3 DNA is TGTGCCAGCAGCCGCTTTGGGACAGGGGTTTACAATGAGCAGTTCTTC.